The 21 T cell receptor beta chains listed next were all sequenced from one sample in a study of immune heterogeneity within non-small cell lung tumors. TCR beta CDR3 regions came from multiplex PCR with 32 forward V and 13 reverse J primers. Each CDR3 protein is one row after TCRdb ran MiXCR on the multiplex PCR reads. The repertoire holds about 3,200 distinct CDR3 sequences, with roughly a fifth as singletons. Bulk tumor genomic DNA constituted the template, at around 610 ng per sample. Biopsies, several per primary tumor and spaced far apart, were collected during surgery. These patients got curative surgery after being newly diagnosed with untreated non-small cell lung cancer. The sequencing input was lung tumor tissue. The source is a man between 60 and 75 years old with non-small cell lung cancer.

Sample share makes this clonotype large. The V gene is TRBV12-3 or TRBV12-4, the J gene TRBJ2-1; 8 nucleotides align to TRBD2. Unmatched junction bases numbered 9, after V lost 5 bases and J lost 6 bases. This CDR3 spans 15 amino acids. CDR3 in amino acids: CASSPSGRAINEQFF. The CDR3 nucleotides read TGTGCCAGCAGTCCCTCCGGGAGGGCCATCAATGAGCAGTTCTTC.

By sample fraction, this clonotype is medium-sized. CDR3 sequence reads: CASSMRSGLAIRGDYGYTF. The CDR3 DNA is TGTGCCAGTAGTATGAGATCGGGACTCGCGATCAGGGGTGACTATGGCTACACCTTC. This chain connects TRBV19 to TRBJ1-2, with D perhaps TRBD1 (6 bases). CDR1 and CDR2 (germline): LNHDA, SQIVND (reference sequence). This CDR3 spans 19 amino acids. The V and J ends lost 3 bases and 3 bases respectively, with 26 bases between them.

Worth noting for this clonotype: A much larger clone lies a single base off, so this may be a read error. This chain connects TRBV5-6 to TRBJ2-3; D is possibly TRBD1 (6 bases). The CDR3 loop spans 16 amino acids. The germline V gene has CDR1 SGHDT and CDR2 YYEEEE. Deletions cut 4 bases from V and 4 bases from J, with 19 bases between. The DNA of the CDR3 is TGTGCCAGCAGCACGCGATTCTCACAGGGAGCAGATACGCAGTATTTT. Amino acid sequence: CASSTRFSQGADTQYF.

This rearrangement joins TRBV6-1 to TRBJ2-5; 9 bases are shared with TRBD1. Trimming at V came to 2 bases and at J to 2 bases, leaving 15 bases not matched to a gene. The V gene's germline CDR1 is MNHNS and CDR2 SASEGT. CDR3 length: 19 amino acids. CDR3 nucleotides: TGTGCCAGCAGTGAACAACGACGGAGGGGGACAGGGTCGCAAGAGACCCAGTACTTC. Its protein product is CASSEQRRRGTGSQETQYF.

By frequency in the sample, this clonotype is medium-sized. CDR3 in amino acids: CASSEGPNTDTQYF. The CDR3 DNA follows: TGTGCCAGCAGCGAGGGCCCTAACACAGATACGCAGTATTTT. This sequence joins TRBV7-9 and TRBJ2-3; D is possibly TRBD2 (5 bases). Germline CDR1 and CDR2: SEHNR and FQNEAQ (reference sequence). Trimming took off 5 bases at V and 2 bases at J, with 11 bases between the two ends. CDR3 size: 14 residues.

As to this clonotype: With a much larger clone just one base away, this may be a read error. The gene calls are TRBV20-1 and TRBJ2-5, with 7 bases matching TRBD2. CDR1 is DFQATT, CDR2 SNEGSKA, per germline (reference sequence). This CDR3 is built from 11 residues. The CDR3 loop reads CSAPREETKYF. CDR3 nucleotide sequence: TGCAGTGCCCCCCGGGAGGAGACCAAGTACTTC.

This clonotype is classed as medium-sized. This chain uses TRBV30 with TRBJ1-1; TRBD1 might be the D (6 bases). V was shortened by 4 bases and J by 3 bases, with 12 bases between the two germline ends. The CDR3 sequence is 13 residues long. Germline-derived CDR1 and CDR2 are GTSNPN and SVGIG (reference sequence). This chain's CDR3 is CAWTVDSYTEAFF. The CDR3 nucleotides are TGTGCCTGGACAGTGGACAGTTACACTGAAGCTTTCTTT.

As to this clonotype: A read error may be the cause here, since a much bigger clone is one base away. V usage is TRBV12-3 or TRBV12-4 and J usage is TRBJ2-3, with unresolved D. Trimming removed 6 bases at V and 1 base at J, with 14 bases between. The length of the CDR3 is 15 residues. The CDR3 nucleotides read TGTGCCAGCAGCCCCCAGGTAGTGGGCACAGATACGCAGTATTTT. As protein: CASSPQVVGTDTQYF.

This clonotype is medium-sized by share. This sequence joins TRBV28 and TRBJ2-5; a weak D match, TRBD2 (7 bases). CDR1 is MDHEN and CDR2 is SYDVKM in the germline V gene. The CDR3 has 16 amino acids. V lost 2 bases, J lost 5 bases, and 18 bases lay in between. The CDR3 DNA reads as TGTGCCAGCAGTTTAAATTTTGGGGGGGCGCTTGAGACCCAGTACTTC. This gives the protein CASSLNFGGALETQYF.

A word on this clonotype: Because it lacks the conserved phenylalanine or tryptophan at the end, this CDR3 is likely a read error. The J gene is TRBJ1-5, the V gene TRBV28; D is ambiguous. The CDR3 extends over 13 amino acids. CDR1 is MDHEN, CDR2 SYDVKM, per germline. Trimming cost V 7 bases and J 2 bases, with 9 bases left between them. The CDR3 spells CASNTGGNQPQHS. CDR3 in DNA: TGTGCCAGCAACACGGGCGGCAATCAGCCCCAGCATTCT.

This clonotype counts as medium-sized. The rearrangement links TRBV20-1 to TRBJ2-5, with a tentative D call TRBD1 (6 bases). Germline assignment: CDR1 DFQATT and CDR2 SNEGSKA (reference sequence). The length of the CDR3 is 12 residues. The ends were cut back, 3 bases at V and 4 bases at J, with 9 bases in the middle. This CDR3 reads CSARSGVETQYF. CDR3 sequence (DNA): TGCAGTGCTAGGTCAGGGGTAGAGACCCAGTACTTC.

There are a few counts of this clonotype. A much larger clone is a single base away; this may be a read error. The chain has TRBV18 and TRBJ2-7; D call uncertain. V lost 3 bases, J lost 2 bases, and 14 bases lay in between. The germline V gene has CDR1 KGHSH and CDR2 LQKENI. CDR3 length: 15 amino acids. The DNA for the CDR3 is TGTGCCAGCTCACCCCTTGCGACTGGCCCCTACGAGCAGTACTTC. This encodes CASSPLATGPYEQYF.

This clonotype counts as medium-sized. The chain employs TRBV25-1 and TRBJ2-1; D not certain. Germline CDR1 and CDR2: MGHDK and SYGVNS. The length of the CDR3 is 14 residues. The V gene lost 4 bases and the J gene lost 10 bases, with 17 bases spanning the gap. The CDR3 spells CASSGEWYGEEQFF. The CDR3 DNA reads as TGTGCCAGCAGTGGAGAGTGGTACGGAGAAGAGCAGTTCTTC.

Judged by abundance, this clonotype is medium-sized. This rearrangement joins TRBV20-1 to TRBJ2-7; weak D call: TRBD1 (5 bases). The CDR3 consists of 13 residues. V lost 2 bases, J lost 2 bases, and 10 bases lay in between. The germline V gene has CDR1 DFQATT and CDR2 SNEGSKA (reference sequence). The CDR3 bases are TGCAGTGCTAGAACAGGTTACACCTACGAGCAGTACTTC. It yields the protein CSARTGYTYEQYF.

By share, this clonotype ranks as medium-sized. The V gene is TRBV2, the J gene TRBJ2-1; TRBD1 agrees at 7 bases. Germline assignment: CDR1 SNHLY and CDR2 FYNNEI. The J segment lost 8 bases and the V segment lost 8 bases, leaving 12 bases of the junction unmatched. The CDR3 has 14 amino acids. The CDR3 DNA reads as TGTGCCAGCCAGGGGGAAGGAGCCGGGGATGAGCAGTTCTTC. Encoded protein: CASQGEGAGDEQFF.

This clonotype counts as medium-sized. The rearrangement uses TRBV6-4 and TRBJ1-1, with TRBD1 matching 7 bases. V lost 7 bases and J lost 7; bases outside the gene matches: 12. The CDR3 has 14 amino acids. The germline gives CDR1 MRHNA, CDR2 SNTAGT. The DNA of the CDR3 is TGTGCCAGCAAAGCTTCCGGGACAGCATATGAAGCTTTCTTT. This sequence encodes CASKASGTAYEAFF.

This clonotype appeared many times. The V and J genes are TRBV7-9 and TRBJ1-1, with 10 bases aligning to TRBD1. Germline V gene lookup returns CDR1 SEHNR and CDR2 FQNEAQ (reference sequence). The CDR3 spans 15 residues. The V segment lost 1 base and the J segment 4 bases; nucleotides outside the gene matches: 3. CDR3 in DNA: TGTGCCAGCAGCTTAGGACAGGGGGCGCCCACTGAAGCTTTCTTT. It specifies CASSLGQGAPTEAFF.

A note on this clonotype: This clone may be a read error of a much larger clone one base away. This chain connects TRBV7-9 to TRBJ2-7; 7 nucleotides agree with TRBD1. CDR1 is SEHNR, CDR2 FQNEAQ, per germline (reference sequence). The CDR3 runs 15 residues. The CDR3 DNA follows: TGTTCCAGCAGCTCCCCGAGACAGGGAATATACGAGCAGTACTTC. It codes for CSSSSPRQGIYEQYF.

This clonotype is medium-sized (0.01 to 0.1%) by share. This rearrangement joins TRBV20-1 to TRBJ1-2; 7 bases map to TRBD1. CDR3 length: 14 residues. The germline CDR1 and CDR2 sequences are DFQATT and SNEGSKA (reference sequence). V shed 1 base and J 4 bases; nucleotides not matched to a gene: 6. The chain's CDR3 is CSARVTGEFYGYTF. DNA of the CDR3: TGCAGTGCTAGAGTTACAGGGGAATTCTATGGCTACACCTTC.

With regard to this clonotype: A much larger clone lies a single base off, so this may be a read error. The genes are TRBV5-1 and TRBJ1-1; no clear D. The CDR3 runs 16 residues. CDR1 and CDR2 from the germline V gene are SGHRS and YFSETQ. CDR3 protein: CASSYQELTSHTGAFF. The CDR3 DNA reads as TGCGCCAGCAGCTACCAGGAACTAACTTCGCACACTGGAGCTTTCTTT.

By proportion, this clonotype is medium-sized (0.01 to 0.1%). J is TRBJ1-5 and V is TRBV19; tentatively, D is TRBD1 (5 bases). The CDR3 is 14 residues long. The germline V gene has CDR1 LNHDA and CDR2 SQIVND (reference sequence). The germline V and J ends were trimmed by 3 bases and 7 bases, with 13 bases remaining between them. CDR3 DNA: TGTGCCAGTAGTATCAGAGGGGCCGTGCAGCCCCAGCATTTT. This sequence encodes CASSIRGAVQPQHF.